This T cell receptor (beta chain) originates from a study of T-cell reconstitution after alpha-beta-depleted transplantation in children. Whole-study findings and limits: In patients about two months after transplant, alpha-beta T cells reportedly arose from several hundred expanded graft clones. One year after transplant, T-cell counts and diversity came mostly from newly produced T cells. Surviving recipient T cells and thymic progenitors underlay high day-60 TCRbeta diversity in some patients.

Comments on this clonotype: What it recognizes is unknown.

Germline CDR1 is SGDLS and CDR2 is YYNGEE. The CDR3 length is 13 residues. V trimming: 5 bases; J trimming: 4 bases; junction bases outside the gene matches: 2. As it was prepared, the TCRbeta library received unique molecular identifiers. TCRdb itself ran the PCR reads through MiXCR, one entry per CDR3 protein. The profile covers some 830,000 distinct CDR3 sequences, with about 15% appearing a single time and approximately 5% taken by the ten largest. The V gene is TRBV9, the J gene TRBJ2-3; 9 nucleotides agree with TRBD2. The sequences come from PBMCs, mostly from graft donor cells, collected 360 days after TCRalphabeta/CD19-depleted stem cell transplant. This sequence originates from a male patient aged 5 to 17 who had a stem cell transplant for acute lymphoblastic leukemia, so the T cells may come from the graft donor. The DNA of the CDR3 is TGTGCCAGCAGAGCTAGCGGGGCAGATACGCAGTATTTT. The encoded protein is CASRASGADTQYF.